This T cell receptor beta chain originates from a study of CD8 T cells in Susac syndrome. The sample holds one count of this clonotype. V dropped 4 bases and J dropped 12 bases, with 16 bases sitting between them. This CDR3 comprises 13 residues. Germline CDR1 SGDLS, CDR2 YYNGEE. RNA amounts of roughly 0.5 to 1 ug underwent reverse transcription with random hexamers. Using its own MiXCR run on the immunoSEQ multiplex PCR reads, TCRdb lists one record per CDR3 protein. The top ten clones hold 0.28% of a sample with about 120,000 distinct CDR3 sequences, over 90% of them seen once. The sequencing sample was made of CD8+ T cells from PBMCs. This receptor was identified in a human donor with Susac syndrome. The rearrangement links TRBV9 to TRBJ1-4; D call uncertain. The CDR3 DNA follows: TGTGCCAGCAGCCCGGGCCCCACGAGAGAACTGTTTTTT. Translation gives CASSPGPTRELFF. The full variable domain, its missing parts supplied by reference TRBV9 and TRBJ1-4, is DSGVTQTPKHLITATGQRVTLRCSPRSGDLSVYWYQQSLDQGLQFLIQYYNGEERAKGNILERFSAQQFPDLHSELNLSSLELGDSALYFCASSPGPTRELFFGSGTQLSVL.